The next 22 T cell receptor beta chains were all read from a single sample in a study of beta chain features in type 1 diabetes. cDNA synthesis used the whole RNA isolate, giving expressed TCRB sequences. Repertoires were generated with immunoSEQ multiplex PCR, while TCRdb's copy carries only in-frame clones and drops some. Of around 250,000 clones listed, more than 11% were seen once; the top ten hold about 0.019%. The antigens for these receptors are not known. Study-level points and caveats: A moderate, significant TCRB CDR3 shortening appeared in type 1 diabetes across four CD4+ subsets.

Sequencing was carried out using naive CD4+ T cells from blood. The receptors come from a man younger than 40 with type 1 diabetes.

V usage is TRBV6-5 and J usage is TRBJ2-3, with D tentatively TRBD2 (7 bases). The germline gives CDR1 MNHEY, CDR2 SVGAGI. There are 14 residues in the CDR3. Trimming removed 6 bases at V and 7 bases at J, with 17 bases between. The CDR3 sequence: CASRTGGRGYTQYF. The CDR3 DNA follows: TGTGCCAGCAGAACGGGGGGCAGGGGCTATACGCAGTATTTT.

This sequence joins TRBV5-1 and TRBJ1-1; D possibly corresponds to TRBD1 (5 bases). Looked up from germline, CDR1 is SGHRS and CDR2 is YFSETQ. Trimming took 7 bases from V and 3 from J, leaving 13 bases between them. This CDR3 has 13 residues. The DNA of the CDR3 is TGCGCCAGCCAGGGCCAAGGGGACACTGAAGCTTTCTTT. This gives the protein CASQGQGDTEAFF.

This clone was found a few times. This sequence joins TRBV30 and TRBJ2-7; 11 bases are a match to TRBD1. The CDR3 totals 12 residues. Germline V gene lookup returns CDR1 GTSNPN and CDR2 SVGIG (reference sequence). V was pared by 8 bases and J by 4 bases, with 4 bases of the junction left unmatched. The CDR3 here is CAGGDRGYEQYF. CDR3 DNA sequence: TGTGCCGGGGGGGACAGGGGGTACGAGCAGTACTTC.

V usage is TRBV6-1 and J usage is TRBJ1-2; tentative D call: TRBD1 (5 bases). V was clipped by 8 bases and J by 4 bases, with 14 bases between them. In germline, CDR1 is MNHNS, CDR2 SASEGT. The CDR3 covers 13 residues. CDR3 region: CASHAGQSYGYTF. CDR3 nucleotide sequence: TGTGCCAGCCACGCGGGGCAGAGCTATGGCTACACCTTC.

This clone was counted only a few times. The chain combines TRBV9 with TRBJ2-1, with TRBD1 matching over 9 bases. The CDR3 spans 13 residues. V gave up 4 bases and J gave up 6 bases; unmatched junction bases: 2. Germline CDR1 and CDR2: SGDLS and YYNGEE. CDR3 in amino acids: CASSSGQGNEQFF. In DNA form, the CDR3 reads TGTGCCAGCAGCTCGGGACAGGGCAATGAGCAGTTCTTC.

This clone showed up just a few times. This chain connects TRBV4-2 to TRBJ2-2, with 7 bases lining up with TRBD1. This CDR3 contains 15 residues. Trimming at V came to 4 bases and at J to 6 bases, leaving 8 bases not matched to a gene. Germline V CDR1 and CDR2: LGHNA, YNFKEQ. The CDR3 nucleotides are TGTGCCAGCAGCCTCGTCGGGACAGATGCCGGGGAGCTGTTTTTT. This sequence encodes CASSLVGTDAGELFF.

J is TRBJ2-6 and V is TRBV10-1; D gene unclear. Per the germline V gene, CDR1 is WNHNN and CDR2 is SYGVQD (reference sequence). Trimming took 3 bases from V and 0 from J, leaving 6 bases between them. The CDR3 loop spans 15 amino acids. CDR3 sequence (DNA): TGCGCCAGCAGTGATTCCTACTCTGGGGCCAACGTCCTGACTTTC. Translating gives CASSDSYSGANVLTF.

This clone was observed a handful of times. V is TRBV4-1 and J is TRBJ2-1; 12 bases line up with TRBD2. Trimming cost V 2 bases and J 9 bases; bases outside gene matches: 5. This CDR3 has 15 amino acids. Germline V gene data show CDR1 as MGHRA and CDR2 as YSYEKL. This CDR3 is CASSQLAGGPGEQFF. The CDR3 DNA follows: TGCGCCAGCAGCCAACTAGCGGGGGGGCCGGGTGAGCAGTTCTTC.

This clone was counted a few times. The chain links TRBV6-5 to TRBJ2-3; the match to TRBD1 covers 8 bases. The CDR3 extends over 14 amino acids. V shed 6 bases, J shed 4 bases, and the junction held 6 bases outside the gene matches. Germline V gene data show CDR1 as MNHEY and CDR2 as SVGAGI. The DNA for the CDR3 is TGTGCCAGCAGCTTTGGACAGGGATCAGATACGCAGTATTTT. It is translated as CASSFGQGSDTQYF.

The sample holds a few counts of this clone. The DNA for the CDR3 is TGTGCCAGCAGCCCGAGACTAGCGGGAGGCCCCCACAATGAGCAGTTCTTC. This sequence encodes CASSPRLAGGPHNEQFF. The chain couples TRBV9 to TRBJ2-1, with TRBD2 identical over 13 bases. The V gene's germline CDR1 is SGDLS and CDR2 YYNGEE. With V trimmed by 4 bases and J by 5 bases, 9 bases remained unmatched. The CDR3 runs 17 residues.

The table lists this clone with a few counts. The chain recombines TRBV5-6 with TRBJ1-5; D perhaps matches TRBD1 (5 bases). Germline CDR1 reads SGHDT; CDR2 reads YYEEEE. This CDR3 contains 13 residues. The V end lost 0 bases, the J end lost 5 bases, and 6 bases lay between the germline ends. CDR3 coding DNA: TGTGCCAGCAGCTTGGGCAGGGATCAGCCCCAGCATTTT. Protein sequence: CASSLGRDQPQHF.

The sample holds a few counts of this clone. This chain joins TRBV6-5 and TRBJ2-7, with 10 bases fitting TRBD1. Per germline, CDR1 MNHEY and CDR2 SVGAGI. J lost 0 bases, V lost 6 bases, and 5 bases had no gene match. The CDR3 is 15 amino acids. CDR3 nucleotide sequence: TGTGCCAGCAGGTTCCGGGACAGGGGCTCCTACGAGCAGTACTTC. Translated: CASRFRDRGSYEQYF.

In this sample, this clone turned up a few times. V gene TRBV5-1 combines with J gene TRBJ2-1; D not certain. This CDR3 comprises 15 residues. Germline V lookup: CDR1 SGHRS, CDR2 YFSETQ. The V end was cut by 1 base, the J end by 1 base, with 9 bases between. The CDR3: CASSLRLTSYNEQFF. The CDR3 DNA is TGCGCCAGCAGCTTGAGGCTGACTTCCTACAATGAGCAGTTCTTC. Full variable domain (outside the CDR3, taken from reference TRBV5-1 and TRBJ2-1): KAGVTQTPRYLIKTRGQQVTLSCSPISGHRSVSWYQQTPGQGLQFLFEYFSETQRNKGNFPGRFSGRQFSNSRSEMNVSTLELGDSALYLCASSLRLTSYNEQFFGPGTRLTVL.

This clone was picked up a small number of times. The chain carries TRBV6-5 and TRBJ2-1, with 10 bases matching TRBD2. The CDR3 is 15 amino acids. Trimming at V came to 6 bases and at J to 5 bases, leaving 7 bases not matched to a gene. Germline lookup yields CDR1 MNHEY and CDR2 SVGAGI. CDR3 region: CASRAGGLNNNEQFF. The CDR3 DNA follows: TGTGCCAGCAGAGCGGGAGGGCTAAATAACAATGAGCAGTTCTTC.

This clone was observed a few times. V and J are TRBV19 and TRBJ1-5; perhaps TRBD1 as D (6 bases). The CDR3 is 13 amino acids. CDR1 and CDR2 from the germline V gene are LNHDA and SQIVND (reference sequence). Trimming removed 5 bases from V and 4 bases from J, with 9 bases in between. For the CDR3, the DNA is TGTGCCAGTAGTGTCAGGGGTAATCAGCCCCAGCATTTT. Translated: CASSVRGNQPQHF.

The chain employs TRBV10-3 and TRBJ2-1; TRBD2 agrees at 10 bases. The CDR3 covers 15 residues. Trimming took 6 bases from V and 1 from J; bases not matched to a gene: 3. Germline CDR1 and CDR2: ENHRY and SYGVKD. The CDR3 loop is CAIRRSGGSYNEQFF. CDR3 bases: TGTGCCATCAGACGTAGCGGGGGGTCCTACAATGAGCAGTTCTTC.

This clone was counted once. This rearrangement joins TRBV6-5 to TRBJ1-2; perhaps TRBD1 as D (6 bases). The length of the CDR3 is 12 residues. In germline, CDR1 is MNHEY, CDR2 SVGAGI. Deletions cut 5 bases from V and 9 bases from J, with 13 bases between. The DNA of the CDR3 is TGTGCCAGCAGTCCAGACAGGCGTAGCTACACCTTC. This sequence encodes CASSPDRRSYTF.

This clone was seen a few times. The J gene is TRBJ2-7, the V gene TRBV5-1; 10 bases are a match to TRBD1. The germline V gene encodes CDR1 SGHRS and CDR2 YFSETQ. J gave up 4 bases and V 9 bases, and 13 bases lay outside the gene matches. The CDR3 runs to 15 residues. This chain's CDR3 is CATSLTGQGEYEQYF. The CDR3 coding sequence is TGCGCCACCTCACTCACTGGACAGGGGGAGTACGAGCAGTACTTC.

This clone was observed a handful of times. V usage is TRBV30 and J usage is TRBJ2-3; perhaps TRBD2 as D (7 bases). Germline lookup yields CDR1 GTSNPN and CDR2 SVGIG (reference sequence). This CDR3 is 13 amino acids long. V was pared by 5 bases and J by 2 bases, with 11 bases between. The CDR3: CAWEAGHTDTQYF. The DNA of the CDR3 is TGTGCCTGGGAAGCGGGACACACAGATACGCAGTATTTT. The variable domain in full, with the rest retrieved from reference TRBV30 and TRBJ2-3, is SQTIHQWPATLVQPVGSPLSLECTVEGTSNPNLYWYRQAAGRGLQLLFYSVGIGQISSEVPQNLSASRPQDRQFILSSKKLLLSDSGFYLCAWEAGHTDTQYFGPGTRLTVL.

This clone was counted only a few times. CDR3 sequence: CASSSGQTTSGNTIYF. CDR3 DNA sequence: TGTGCCAGCAGTTCCGGACAGACGACCTCTGGAAACACCATATATTTT. The chain carries TRBV5-4 and TRBJ1-3, with a possible D match to TRBD1 (6 bases). Trimming took off 5 bases at V and 0 bases at J, with 15 bases between the two ends. Germline CDR1 and CDR2: SGHNT and YYREEE (reference sequence). The CDR3 runs to 16 residues.

This rearrangement joins TRBV30 to TRBJ2-1, with unresolved D. Germline V gene sequence: CDR1 GTSNPN, CDR2 SVGIG (reference sequence). Trimming removed 2 bases from V and 9 bases from J, with 11 bases in between. The CDR3 has 12 amino acids. The CDR3, as DNA: TGTGCCTGGAGTACCCTGTCGGTTGAGCAGTTCTTC. The encoded protein is CAWSTLSVEQFF.

This clone was detected a few times. The J gene is TRBJ2-5, the V gene TRBV6-1; D is possibly TRBD2 (5 bases). There are 13 residues in the CDR3. The ends were cut back, 1 base at V and 7 bases at J, with 10 bases in the middle. Germline V CDR1 and CDR2: MNHNS, SASEGT. The CDR3 nucleotides are TGTGCCAGCAGTGAAGGAGGGAGTGGGACCCAGTACTTC. This gives the protein CASSEGGSGTQYF.